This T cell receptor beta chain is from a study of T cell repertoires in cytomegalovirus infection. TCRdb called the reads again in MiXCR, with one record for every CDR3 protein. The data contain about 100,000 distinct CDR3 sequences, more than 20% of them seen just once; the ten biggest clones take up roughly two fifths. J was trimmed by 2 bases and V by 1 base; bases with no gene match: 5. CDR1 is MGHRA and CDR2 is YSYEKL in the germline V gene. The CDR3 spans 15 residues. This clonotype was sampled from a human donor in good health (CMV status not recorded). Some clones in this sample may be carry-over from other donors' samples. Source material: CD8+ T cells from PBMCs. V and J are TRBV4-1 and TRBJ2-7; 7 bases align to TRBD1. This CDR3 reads CASSQVGTATYEQYF. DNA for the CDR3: TGCGCCAGCAGCCAAGTGGGGACAGCCACCTACGAGCAGTACTTC.